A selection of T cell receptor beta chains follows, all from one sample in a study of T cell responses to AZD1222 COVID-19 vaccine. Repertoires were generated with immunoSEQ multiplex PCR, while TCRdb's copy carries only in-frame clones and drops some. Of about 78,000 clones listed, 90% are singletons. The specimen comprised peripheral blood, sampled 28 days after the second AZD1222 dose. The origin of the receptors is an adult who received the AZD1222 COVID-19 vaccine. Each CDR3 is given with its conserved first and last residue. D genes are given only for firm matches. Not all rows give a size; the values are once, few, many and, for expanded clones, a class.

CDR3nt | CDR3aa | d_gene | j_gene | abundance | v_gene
TGTGCCACCAGTGATTCCGGGACAGGTGAAGCTTTCTTT | CATSDSGTGEAFF | TRBD1 | TRBJ1-1 | . | TRBV24-1
TGTGCCAGCAGCTTATTGGAGACCCAGTACTTC | CASSLLETQYF | . | TRBJ2-5 | . | TRBV7-2
TGTGCCAGCAGCTTCGGAACACAAGAGACCCAGTACTTC | CASSFGTQETQYF | . | TRBJ2-5 | once | TRBV7-2
TGTGCCAGCAGCCACGACCCCCGGGGGGAGACCCAGTACTTC | CASSHDPRGETQYF | . | TRBJ2-5 | . | TRBV11-3
TGTGCCTGGAGTGGGGACTACGAGCAGTACTTC | CAWSGDYEQYF | . | TRBJ2-7 | once | TRBV30
TGTGCCAGCACCCTACTAGCGGGAGGGCCGTATGGTGAGCAGTTCTTC | CASTLLAGGPYGEQFF | TRBD2 | TRBJ2-1 | . | TRBV11-3
TGTGCCAGCAGCTTAAGGGTGGCGTACTACAATGAGCAGTTCTTC | CASSLRVAYYNEQFF | . | TRBJ2-1 | . | TRBV11-3
TGCAGTGCTAGTAAAGGTTCTGAAGCTTTCTTT | CSASKGSEAFF | . | TRBJ1-1 | . | TRBV20-1
TGTGCCAGCAGTCTGCGGGTGTCGACTGAAGCTTTCTTT | CASSLRVSTEAFF | . | TRBJ1-1 | . | TRBV12-3/TRBV12-4
TGTGCCAGCAGTGAAGGGGGTTCCAATGAAAAACTGTTTTTT | CASSEGGSNEKLFF | . | TRBJ1-4 | . | TRBV25-1
TGCGCCAGCAGCCAAGAAACGGGACAGGGAAGGGGAGGGTATCAGCCCCAGCATTTT | CASSQETGQGRGGYQPQHF | TRBD1 | TRBJ1-5 | . | TRBV4-1
TGTGCCAGCAGCGTAGGTCCCAAGAGCTACGAGCAGTACTTC | CASSVGPKSYEQYF | . | TRBJ2-7 | . | TRBV9
TGTGCCAGCAGCCCGCCCGGAGGCGAGCAGTACTTC | CASSPPGGEQYF | . | TRBJ2-7 | . | TRBV11-1
TGTGCCTGGAGGCAAAACCCGGACACTGAAGCTTTCTTT | CAWRQNPDTEAFF | . | TRBJ1-1 | . | TRBV30
TGCAGCGTTGAAAGGGCCCTTGGGGCGGCCTTTAACAATGAGCAGTTCTTC | CSVERALGAAFNNEQFF | . | TRBJ2-1 | . | TRBV29-1
TGTGCCATCAGTGACATAGCGGGGGTCTACACCGGGGAGCTGTTTTTT | CAISDIAGVYTGELFF | TRBD2 | TRBJ2-2 | . | TRBV10-3
TGTGCCAGCAGCTTAGATATGGGTTATAATTCACCCCTCCACTTT | CASSLDMGYNSPLHF | . | TRBJ1-6 | . | TRBV7-6
TGTGCCAGCAGCTTAGGCAGGGGACGAGCAAACTATGGCTACACCTTC | CASSLGRGRANYGYTF | . | TRBJ1-2 | once | TRBV7-8
TGCGCCAGCAGCTTGGCCCTCGGGGGAAACACTGAAGCTTTCTTT | CASSLALGGNTEAFF | . | TRBJ1-1 | . | TRBV5-1
TGTGCCAGCAGCGTAGTGCCTAGCGGAGTGTGGAATGAGCAGTTCTTC | CASSVVPSGVWNEQFF | TRBD2 | TRBJ2-1 | . | TRBV9
TGTGCCAGCAGTGACCCCGGGGACTCTGCAACTAATGAAAAACTGTTTTTT | CASSDPGDSATNEKLFF | . | TRBJ1-4 | . | TRBV2
TGTGCCACCAGCCCCGGACAGAACAATGAGCAGTTCTTC | CATSPGQNNEQFF | . | TRBJ2-1 | . | TRBV24-1
TGTGCCAGCAGCTTCTACAGGGTTAGGGATTCACCCCTCCACTTT | CASSFYRVRDSPLHF | . | TRBJ1-6 | . | TRBV7-9
TGTGCCAGCAGCTGGGTAACTGGAAACACCATATATTTT | CASSWVTGNTIYF | . | TRBJ1-3 | . | TRBV7-2
TGTGCCAGCAGCTTAGGGGGCTCGACCCAGCCCCAGCATTTT | CASSLGGSTQPQHF | . | TRBJ1-5 | . | TRBV11-3
TGTGCCAGCAGTTATGGACAGGGCGTCAATCAGCCCCAGCATTTT | CASSYGQGVNQPQHF | TRBD1 | TRBJ1-5 | . | TRBV6-2/TRBV6-3
TGTGCCAGCAGTTTTGCCACTAATGAAAAACTGTTTTTT | CASSFATNEKLFF | . | TRBJ1-4 | . | TRBV12-3/TRBV12-4
TGTGCCTGGACTACACCCCGGGACACCTACGAGCAGTACTTC | CAWTTPRDTYEQYF | . | TRBJ2-7 | . | TRBV30
TGTGCCAGCAGCTTAGGACCGGCCACTGAAGCTTTCTTT | CASSLGPATEAFF | . | TRBJ1-1 | . | TRBV5-4
TGTGCCAGCAGCCGACTAGGGCGGAATGAGCAGTTCTTC | CASSRLGRNEQFF | . | TRBJ2-1 | . | TRBV6-2/TRBV6-3
TGTGCCAGCAGTGCTGACCGGAGGGAGACCCAGTACTTC | CASSADRRETQYF | . | TRBJ2-5 | . | TRBV2
TGTGCCACCGATGACGGAAACACCATATATTTT | CATDDGNTIYF | . | TRBJ1-3 | . | TRBV5-4
TGTGCCAGCAGCTTAGATGCGGGGGGGCAGTTCTTC | CASSLDAGGQFF | TRBD2 | TRBJ2-1 | . | TRBV11-3
TGTGCCAGCAGCCAAGACCCCATGGACACTGAAGCTTTCTTT | CASSQDPMDTEAFF | . | TRBJ1-1 | . | TRBV4-2